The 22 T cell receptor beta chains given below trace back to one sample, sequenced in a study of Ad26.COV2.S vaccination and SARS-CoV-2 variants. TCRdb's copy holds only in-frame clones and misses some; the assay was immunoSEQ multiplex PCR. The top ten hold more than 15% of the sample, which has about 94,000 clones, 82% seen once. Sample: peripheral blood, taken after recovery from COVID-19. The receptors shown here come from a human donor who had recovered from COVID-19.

The CDR3 sequence is CASSRGQNTEAFF. The CDR3, as DNA: TGTGCCAGCAGCCGCGGACAGAACACTGAAGCTTTCTTT. V usage is TRBV6-5 and J usage is TRBJ1-1, with a tentative D call TRBD1 (5 bases). The length of the CDR3 is 13 residues. The germline V gene encodes CDR1 MNHEY and CDR2 SVGAGI. Trimming took off 6 bases at V and 1 base at J, with 9 bases between the two ends.

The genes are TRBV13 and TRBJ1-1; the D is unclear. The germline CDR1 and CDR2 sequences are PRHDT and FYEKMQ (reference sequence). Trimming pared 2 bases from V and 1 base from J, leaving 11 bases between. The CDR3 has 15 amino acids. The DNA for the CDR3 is TGTGCCAGCAGCTTATCTGGGGTGGAGAACACTGAAGCTTTCTTT. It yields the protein CASSLSGVENTEAFF.

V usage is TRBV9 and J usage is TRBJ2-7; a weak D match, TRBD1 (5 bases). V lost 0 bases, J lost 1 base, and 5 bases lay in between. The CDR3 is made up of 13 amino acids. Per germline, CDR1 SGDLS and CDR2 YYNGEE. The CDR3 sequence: CASSVDRSYEQYF. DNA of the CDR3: TGTGCCAGCAGCGTAGACAGGTCCTACGAGCAGTACTTC.

The CDR3 reads CASSQLGGKNNEQFF. The CDR3 DNA reads as TGTGCCAGCAGCCAGCTGGGCGGGAAGAACAATGAGCAGTTCTTC. J is TRBJ2-1 and V is TRBV3-1 (or the pseudogene TRBV3-2); D is perhaps TRBD2 (6 bases). This CDR3 comprises 15 residues. Germline V gene sequence: CDR1 LGHDT, CDR2 YNNKEL (reference sequence). With 3 bases removed from V and 5 bases from J, the gap between germline ends came to 14 bases.

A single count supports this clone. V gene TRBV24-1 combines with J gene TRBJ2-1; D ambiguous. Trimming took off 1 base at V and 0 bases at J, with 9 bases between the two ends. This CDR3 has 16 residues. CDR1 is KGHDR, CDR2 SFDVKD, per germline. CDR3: CATSDLSTYSYNEQFF. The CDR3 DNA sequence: TGTGCCACCAGTGATTTATCGACTTACTCCTACAATGAGCAGTTCTTC.

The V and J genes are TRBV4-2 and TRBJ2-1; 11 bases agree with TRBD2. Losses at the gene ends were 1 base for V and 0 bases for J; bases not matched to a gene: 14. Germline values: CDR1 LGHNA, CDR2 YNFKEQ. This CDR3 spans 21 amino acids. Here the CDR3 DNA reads TGTGCCAGCAGCCAAGTTGCCTTTGCGGGACTAGCGGTTAGCTCCTACAATGAGCAGTTCTTC. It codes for CASSQVAFAGLAVSSYNEQFF.

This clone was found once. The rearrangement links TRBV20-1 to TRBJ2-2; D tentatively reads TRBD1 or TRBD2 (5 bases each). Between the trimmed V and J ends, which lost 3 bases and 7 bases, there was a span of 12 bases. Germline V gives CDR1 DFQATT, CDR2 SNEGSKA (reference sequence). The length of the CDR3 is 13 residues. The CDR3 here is CSASWGSVGELFF. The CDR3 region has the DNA TGCAGTGCTAGTTGGGGGAGTGTCGGGGAGCTGTTTTTT.

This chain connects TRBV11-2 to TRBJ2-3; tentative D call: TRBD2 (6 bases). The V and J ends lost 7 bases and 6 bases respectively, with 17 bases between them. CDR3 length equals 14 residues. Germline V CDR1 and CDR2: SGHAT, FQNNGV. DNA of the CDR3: TGTGCCAGCAACCCGGGACTCCCAATGGATACGCAGTATTTT. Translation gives CASNPGLPMDTQYF.

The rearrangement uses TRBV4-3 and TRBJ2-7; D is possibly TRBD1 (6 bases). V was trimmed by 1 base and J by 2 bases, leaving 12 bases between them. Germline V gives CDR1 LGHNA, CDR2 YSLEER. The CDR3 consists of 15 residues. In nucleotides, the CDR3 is TGCGCCAGCAGCCAAGGGCCACAGGGCCCCTACGAGCAGTACTTC. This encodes CASSQGPQGPYEQYF.

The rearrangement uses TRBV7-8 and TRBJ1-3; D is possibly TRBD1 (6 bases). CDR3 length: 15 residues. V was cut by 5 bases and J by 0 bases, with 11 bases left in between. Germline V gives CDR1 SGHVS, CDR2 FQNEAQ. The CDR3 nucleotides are TGTGCCAGCAGCGAGGCAGGGGACTCTGGAAACACCATATATTTT. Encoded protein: CASSEAGDSGNTIYF.

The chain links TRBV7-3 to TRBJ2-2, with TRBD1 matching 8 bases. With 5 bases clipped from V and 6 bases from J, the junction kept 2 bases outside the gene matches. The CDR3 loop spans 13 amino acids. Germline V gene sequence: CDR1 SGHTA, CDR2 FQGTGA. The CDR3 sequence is CASSATGAGELFF. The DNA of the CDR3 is TGTGCCAGCAGCGCGACAGGGGCCGGGGAGCTGTTTTTT.

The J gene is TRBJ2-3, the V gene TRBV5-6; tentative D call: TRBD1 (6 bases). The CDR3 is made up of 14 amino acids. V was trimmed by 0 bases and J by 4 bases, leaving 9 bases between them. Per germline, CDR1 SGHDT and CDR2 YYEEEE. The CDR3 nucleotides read TGTGCCAGCAGCTTGGACAGGGTGGCAGATACGCAGTATTTT. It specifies CASSLDRVADTQYF.

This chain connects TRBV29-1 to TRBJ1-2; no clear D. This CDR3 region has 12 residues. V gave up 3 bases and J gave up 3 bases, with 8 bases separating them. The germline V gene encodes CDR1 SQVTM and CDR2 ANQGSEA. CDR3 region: CSVESQYYGYTF. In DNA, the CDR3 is TGCAGCGTTGAGTCACAGTACTATGGCTACACCTTC.

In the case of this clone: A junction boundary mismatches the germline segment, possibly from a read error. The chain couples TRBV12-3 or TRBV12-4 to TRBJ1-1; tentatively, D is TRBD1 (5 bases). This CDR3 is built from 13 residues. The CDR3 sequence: CASSLGGNTEAFF. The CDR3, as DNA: TGTGCCAGCAGTTTGGGGGGGAACACCGAAGCTTTCTTT.

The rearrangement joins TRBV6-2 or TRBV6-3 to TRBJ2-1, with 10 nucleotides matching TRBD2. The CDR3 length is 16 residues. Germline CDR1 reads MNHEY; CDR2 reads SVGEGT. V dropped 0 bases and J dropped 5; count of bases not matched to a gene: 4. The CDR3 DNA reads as TGTGCCAGCAGTTACTCTAGCGGGAGGTTAGACAATGAGCAGTTCTTC. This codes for CASSYSSGRLDNEQFF.

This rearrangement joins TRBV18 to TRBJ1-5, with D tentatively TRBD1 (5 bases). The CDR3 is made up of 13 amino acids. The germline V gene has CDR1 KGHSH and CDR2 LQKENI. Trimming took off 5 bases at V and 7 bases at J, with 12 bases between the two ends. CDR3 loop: CASSNPGEQPQHF. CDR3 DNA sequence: TGTGCCAGCTCAAACCCGGGGGAACAGCCCCAGCATTTT.

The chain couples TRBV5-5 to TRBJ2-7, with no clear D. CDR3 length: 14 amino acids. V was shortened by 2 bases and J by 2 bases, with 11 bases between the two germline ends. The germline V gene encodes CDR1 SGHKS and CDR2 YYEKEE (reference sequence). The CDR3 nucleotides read TGTGCCAGCAGCTTTGAGCGTCACACCTACGAGCAGTACTTC. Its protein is CASSFERHTYEQYF.

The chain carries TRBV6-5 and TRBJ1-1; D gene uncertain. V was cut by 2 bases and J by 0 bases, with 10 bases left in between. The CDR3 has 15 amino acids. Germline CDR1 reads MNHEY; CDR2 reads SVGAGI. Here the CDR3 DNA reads TGTGCCAGCAGTTACAGGGTTGGTATGAACACTGAAGCTTTCTTT. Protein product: CASSYRVGMNTEAFF.

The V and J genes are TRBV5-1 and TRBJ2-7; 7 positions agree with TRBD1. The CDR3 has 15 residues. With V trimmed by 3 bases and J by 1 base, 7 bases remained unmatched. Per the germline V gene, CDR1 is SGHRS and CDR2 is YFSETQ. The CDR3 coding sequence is TGCGCCAGCAGCTCCCCCGGGACAGTATCCTACGAGCAGTACTTC. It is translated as CASSSPGTVSYEQYF.

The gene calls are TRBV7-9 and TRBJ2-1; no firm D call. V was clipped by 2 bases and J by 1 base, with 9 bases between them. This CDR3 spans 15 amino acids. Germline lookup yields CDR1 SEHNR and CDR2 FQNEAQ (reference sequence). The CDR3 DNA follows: TGTGCCAGCAGCTTACTAGGAATTTCCTACAATGAGCAGTTCTTC. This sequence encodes CASSLLGISYNEQFF.

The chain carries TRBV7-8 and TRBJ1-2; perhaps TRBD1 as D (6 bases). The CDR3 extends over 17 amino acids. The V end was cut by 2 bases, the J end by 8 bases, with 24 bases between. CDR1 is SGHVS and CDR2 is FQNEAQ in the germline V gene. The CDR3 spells CASSLYQGKDSPMGYTF. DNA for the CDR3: TGTGCCAGCAGCTTATATCAGGGGAAGGATTCTCCTATGGGCTACACCTTC. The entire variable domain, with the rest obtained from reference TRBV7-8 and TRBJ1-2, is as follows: GAGVSQSPRYKVAKRGQDVALRCDPISGHVSLFWYQQALGQGPEFLTYFQNEAQLDKSGLPSDRFFAERPEGSVSTLKIQRTQQEDSAVYLCASSLYQGKDSPMGYTFGSGTRLTVV.

CDR3 sequence: CASSLDPTGANYGYTF. The CDR3 bases are TGTGCCAGCAGCTTAGATCCAACAGGAGCTAACTATGGCTACACCTTC. The chain couples TRBV11-2 to TRBJ1-2, with D perhaps matching TRBD1 (5 bases). V was shortened by 0 bases and J by 0 bases, with 11 bases between the two germline ends. This CDR3 is 16 amino acids long. Per germline, CDR1 SGHAT and CDR2 FQNNGV.